The next 13 T cell receptor beta chains were all read from a single sample in a study of blood T cells in healthy people across ages. A second PCR, run for about 6 to 11 cycles, used a sample-barcoded 5' primer plus a J-beta primer mix. TCRdb reprocessed the 5' RACE reads via MiXCR and lists one record per CDR3 protein. The sample lists approximately 1.5 million distinct CDR3 sequences, about 42% occurring once. The sequenced sample was blood. These receptors all stem from a woman aged 18-29 years in good health.

V gene TRBV18 combines with J gene TRBJ1-2; 7 positions match TRBD1. J was trimmed by 8 bases and V by 2 bases; bases with no gene match: 8. There are 14 residues in the CDR3. CDR1 KGHSH and CDR2 LQKENI come from the germline V gene. CDR3 in DNA: TGTGCCAGCTCACCAAGGACAGGTTCAATAGGCTACACCTTC. It specifies CASSPRTGSIGYTF.

This clonotype was seen only a few times. The chain links TRBV6-6 to TRBJ2-3; 7 positions match TRBD2. V lost 0 bases to trimming and J lost 5 bases; unmatched junction nucleotides: 2. The CDR3 is 14 amino acids. Germline loops: CDR1 MNHNY, CDR2 SVGAGI (reference sequence). CDR3 in amino acids: CASSYSWGGDTQYF. The CDR3 bases are TGTGCCAGCAGTTACTCGTGGGGGGGAGATACGCAGTATTTT.

This chain joins TRBV2 and TRBJ2-1; weak D call: TRBD2 (5 bases). The V and J ends lost 7 bases and 3 bases respectively, with 10 bases between them. Germline V CDR1 and CDR2: SNHLY, FYNNEI. CDR3 length: 13 residues. As DNA, the CDR3 is TGTGCCAGCAAACCCCGGGACTACAATGAGCAGTTCTTC. Protein product: CASKPRDYNEQFF.

This clonotype showed up just a few times. This sequence joins TRBV7-2 and TRBJ1-2; D unclear. This CDR3 has 14 amino acids. Germline-derived CDR1 and CDR2 are SGHTA and FQGNSA. V lost 2 bases and J 6 bases, leaving 13 bases between the germline ends. CDR3 bases: TGTGCCAGCAGCTTAACGGTGGCTGGGGATGGCTACACCTTC. Translated, it gives CASSLTVAGDGYTF.

This clonotype was seen only a few times. The chain links TRBV29-1 to TRBJ1-4; maybe TRBD1 (5 bases). CDR1 SQVTM and CDR2 ANQGSEA come from the germline V gene. V lost 6 bases, J lost 7 bases, and 15 bases lay in between. The CDR3 extends over 13 amino acids. CDR3 DNA: TGCAGCGTGGGGGTCAACTCACCTGAAAAACTGTTTTTT. The encoded protein is CSVGVNSPEKLFF.

The CDR3, as DNA: TGTGCCAGCAGCCGCACTGAGGGTCGCACTGAAGCTTTCTTT. Amino acid sequence: CASSRTEGRTEAFF. The chain couples TRBV11-2 to TRBJ1-1; no reliable D call. The CDR3 length is 14 residues. Trimming left V 5 bases short and J 4 bases short, with 14 bases between. CDR1 and CDR2 (germline): SGHAT, FQNNGV.

The rearrangement uses TRBV27 and TRBJ1-2, with a tentative D call TRBD1 (6 bases). Germline CDR1 reads MNHEY; CDR2 reads SMNVEV (reference sequence). Trimming pared 0 bases from V and 8 bases from J, leaving 13 bases between. The length of the CDR3 is 14 residues. The CDR3 loop is CASSLSPRGQGYTF. The CDR3 DNA reads TGTGCCAGCAGTTTATCACCCAGGGGACAAGGCTACACCTTC.

The chain joins TRBV4-3 to TRBJ2-3; 9 bases are shared with TRBD2. V shed 0 bases, J shed 4 bases, and the junction held 5 bases outside the gene matches. Germline values: CDR1 LGHNA, CDR2 YSLEER. CDR3 length: 16 amino acids. DNA for the CDR3: TGCGCCAGCAGCCAAGAAACTAGCGGGCTAGCAGATACGCAGTATTTT. Its translation is CASSQETSGLADTQYF.

This clonotype was counted only a few times. The chain joins TRBV6-6 to TRBJ1-3; TRBD1 agrees at 7 bases. The CDR3 runs to 14 residues. CDR1 MNHNY and CDR2 SVGAGI come from the germline V gene (reference sequence). V shed 6 bases and J 2 bases; nucleotides not matched to a gene: 4. The CDR3 coding sequence is TGTGCCAGCAGCTGGGACAGCACTGGAAACACCATATATTTT. Residues: CASSWDSTGNTIYF.

The chain joins TRBV24-1 to TRBJ2-1; D unresolved. The CDR3 has 16 amino acids. V lost 2 bases to trimming and J lost 5 bases, with 15 bases between them. Germline V CDR1 and CDR2: KGHDR, SFDVKD. This chain's CDR3 is CATSDSYLRDNNEQFF. The CDR3 bases are TGTGCCACCAGTGATTCATACCTAAGGGATAACAATGAGCAGTTCTTC.

This clonotype has just a few counts. The rearrangement links TRBV4-1 to TRBJ1-6; 8 positions agree with TRBD1. The CDR3 contains 14 residues. CDR1 is MGHRA, CDR2 YSYEKL, per germline. The trim removed 8 bases at V and 10 bases at J, leaving 10 bases unmatched. The CDR3 is CASDFRTGGSPLHF. CDR3 sequence (DNA): TGCGCCAGCGATTTTCGAACAGGGGGGTCACCCCTCCACTTT.

This chain connects TRBV14 to TRBJ2-1, with 7 nucleotides matching TRBD2. V shed 4 bases and J 10 bases; nucleotides not matched to a gene: 13. The CDR3 contains 15 residues. Germline loops: CDR1 SGHDN, CDR2 FVKESK. Written as DNA, the CDR3 is TGTGCCAGCAGCCCCCGTCTAGCGGAGCTTATAGAGCAGTTCTTC. Protein product: CASSPRLAELIEQFF.

This clonotype was counted a few times. The V and J genes are TRBV20-1 and TRBJ2-5; D tentatively reads TRBD1 or TRBD2 (5 bases each). Deletions cut 6 bases from V and 5 bases from J, with 16 bases between. Germline V gives CDR1 DFQATT, CDR2 SNEGSKA (reference sequence). This CDR3 spans 13 amino acids. DNA of the CDR3: TGCAGTGCGCCGGGGACCATCGGGGAGACCCAGTACTTC. Translation: CSAPGTIGETQYF.